This T cell receptor beta chain emerged from a study of T cells in Graves' hyperthyroidism and ophthalmopathy. Points from the study as a whole: Ophthalmopathy stood apart from stable hyperthyroidism in a 13 V-J model.

Regions amplified from RNA transcripts were the TCR beta CDR3 regions. Initially, a first-round RT-PCR of the TCR CDR3 employed the HTBI primer set. MiXCR, run by TCRdb on the multiplex PCR reads, gives a single entry per CDR3 protein. The sample includes 550,000 to 700,000 distinct CDR3 sequences, about 43% of them seen just once. The CDR3 consists of 17 residues. CDR1 ENHRY and CDR2 SYGVKD come from the germline V gene. Trimming took 10 bases from V and 1 from J; bases not matched to a gene: 12. Turning to this clonotype: Its antigen is still unknown.

The source of this sequence is an adult woman with Graves' disease, either hyperthyroidism or ophthalmopathy (not recorded which). Specimen: peripheral blood or thyroid tissue (not recorded which). The J gene is TRBJ2-5, the V gene TRBV10-3; 13 bases map to TRBD2. CDR3 residues: CASSRTGTSGVQETQYF. The CDR3 DNA sequence: TGTGCCAGCTCACGTACCGGGACTAGCGGGGTCCAAGAGACCCAGTACTTC.